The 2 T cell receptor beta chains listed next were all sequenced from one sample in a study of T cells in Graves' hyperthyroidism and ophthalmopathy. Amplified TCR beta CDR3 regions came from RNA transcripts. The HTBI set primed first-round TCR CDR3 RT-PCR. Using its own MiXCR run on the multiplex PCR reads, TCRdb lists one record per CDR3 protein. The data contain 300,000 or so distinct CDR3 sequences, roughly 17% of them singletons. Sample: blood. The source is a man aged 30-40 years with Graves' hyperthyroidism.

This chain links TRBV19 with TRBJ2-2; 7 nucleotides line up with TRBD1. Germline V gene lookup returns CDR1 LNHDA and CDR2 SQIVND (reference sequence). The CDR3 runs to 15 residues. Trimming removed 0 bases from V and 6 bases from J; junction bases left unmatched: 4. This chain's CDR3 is CASSIDRGTAGELFF. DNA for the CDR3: TGTGCCAGTAGTATAGATCGAGGGACAGCCGGGGAGCTGTTTTTT.

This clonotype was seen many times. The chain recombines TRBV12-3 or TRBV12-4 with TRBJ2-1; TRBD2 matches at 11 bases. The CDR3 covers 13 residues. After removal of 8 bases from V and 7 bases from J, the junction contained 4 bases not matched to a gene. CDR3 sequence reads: CASGIAGGNEQFF. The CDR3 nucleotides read TGTGCCAGCGGGATAGCGGGAGGGAATGAGCAGTTCTTC.